These T cell receptor beta chains were read from a single sample in a study of CD8 T cells in ankylosing spondylitis. MiXCR, applied by TCRdb to the 5' RACE reads, yields one record per CDR3 protein. This table holds fewer than 550,000 distinct CDR3 sequences, about 5.7% found once. Sequenced material: blood, either unsorted or a sorted T cell fraction (not recorded which). Receptor source: a male donor with ankylosing spondylitis. Both conserved end residues are part of each CDR3. The D gene is left open where the match is weak. Only part of the rows carry a size: once, few, many, or a class if the clone is expanded.

>many|NA|TRBJ1-1|TRBV7-2
TGTGCCAGCAGCTCCCGACAGGTCGCTGAAGCTTTCTTT
CASSSRQVAEAFF
>many|NA|TRBJ1-2|TRBV12-3/TRBV12-4
TGTGCCAGCAGTTTTCGGGGAGACGGCTACACCTTC
CASSFRGDGYTF
>many|TRBD2|TRBJ2-1|TRBV20-1
TGCAGTGCTAGGGGGGGGACTAGCGGGAGGAGCTCCTACAATGAGCAGTTCTTC
CSARGGTSGRSSYNEQFF
>many|NA|TRBJ2-7|TRBV9
TGTGCCAGCAGCCCAAGGGACGGTACCTACGAGCAGTACTTC
CASSPRDGTYEQYF
>few|TRBD2|TRBJ2-2|TRBV4-1
TGCGCCAGCAGGCTTAGCGGGGGGAACACCGGGGAGCTGTTTTTT
CASRLSGGNTGELFF
>NA|TRBD2|TRBJ2-3|TRBV20-1
TGCAGTGCTACTCCTAGCGGGATCACAGATACGCAGTATTTT
CSATPSGITDTQYF
>NA|TRBD2|TRBJ2-7|TRBV5-1
TGCGCCAGCAGCTGGGGACTAGCGGTAAACGAGCAGTACTTC
CASSWGLAVNEQYF
>NA|NA|TRBJ1-1|TRBV9
TGTGCCAGCAGCCCTACAGCGGCCCAGATGGTGGGCGCTGAAGCTTTCTTT
CASSPTAAQMVGAEAFF
>NA|NA|TRBJ2-7|TRBV27
TGTGCCAGCAGTCGGGACGGTGGGGGTTACGAGCAGTACTTC
CASSRDGGGYEQYF
>many|TRBD2|TRBJ2-5|TRBV6-1
TGTGCCACGAAGCGGGGGCTAGCGGGAGGGGAGACCCAGTACTTC
CATKRGLAGGETQYF
>many|NA|TRBJ2-2|TRBV20-1
TGCAGTGCTAGCGGGATCTTGACCGGGGAGCTGTTTTTT
CSASGILTGELFF
>many|TRBD2|TRBJ2-5|TRBV11-1
TGTGCCAGCAGCGACTACCGGGGGGAAGAGACCCAGTACTTC
CASSDYRGEETQYF
>many|NA|TRBJ1-6|TRBV7-3
TGTGCCAGCAGCTTAGGGGAACCTAATTCACCCCTCCACTTT
CASSLGEPNSPLHF
>many|NA|TRBJ1-1|TRBV20-1
TGCAGTGCTAGCTCCTGGGGTATGAACACTGAAGCTTTCTTT
CSASSWGMNTEAFF
>many|NA|TRBJ1-3|TRBV10-3
TGTGCCATCAGTGAAGCCGGATCTGGAAACACCATATATTTT
CAISEAGSGNTIYF
>many|NA|TRBJ2-7|TRBV29-1
TGCAGCGTCCGCGGGACAGCCTCCTACGAGCAGTACTTC
CSVRGTASYEQYF
>many|NA|TRBJ1-2|TRBV11-2
TGTGCCAGCAGCTTAAATCGGGGATATGGCTACACCTTC
CASSLNRGYGYTF
>few|TRBD2|TRBJ2-3|TRBV5-1
TGCGCCAGTACCCGGGGGCTAGCGGGAACGACGGAACTAGATACGCAGTATTTT
CASTRGLAGTTELDTQYF
>many|TRBD1|TRBJ2-1|TRBV28
TGTGCCAGCACCGACCGGACAGGAGGATACAATGAGCAGTTCTTC
CASTDRTGGYNEQFF
>many|NA|TRBJ2-1|TRBV18
TGTGCCAGCTCACCAGGGTCTGGCGAGCAGTTCTTC
CASSPGSGEQFF
>many|NA|TRBJ2-5|TRBV20-1
TGCAGTGCTAGATACTCCGGGGGCCACGAGACCCAGTACTTC
CSARYSGGHETQYF
>few|NA|TRBJ2-3|TRBV4-1
TGCGCCAGCAGCCCTATCATATCGACAGGACCCGATACGCAGTATTTT
CASSPIISTGPDTQYF
>many|NA|TRBJ1-5|TRBV12-3/TRBV12-4
TGTGCCAGCAGTTTGATGACCCTTCATCAGCCCCAGCATTTT
CASSLMTLHQPQHF
>many|NA|TRBJ2-6|TRBV7-2
TGTGCCAGCAGCTCGGACAGCTCTGGGGCCAACGTCCTGACTTTC
CASSSDSSGANVLTF
>NA|NA|TRBJ2-7|TRBV6-1
TGTGCCAGCAGCCCCCGGACCGGGACGTGGAGCTCCTACGAGCAGTACTTC
CASSPRTGTWSSYEQYF
>few|TRBD2|TRBJ2-1|TRBV20-1
TGCAGTCCGCTCACTGGGACTAGCGGGATCTCCTACAATGAGCAGTTCTTC
CSPLTGTSGISYNEQFF
>many|NA|TRBJ1-3|TRBV5-5
TGTGCCAGCAGGCCGCCACTAAAGTCTGGAAACACCATATATTTT
CASRPPLKSGNTIYF
>NA|NA|TRBJ2-2|TRBV3-1
TGTGCCAGCAGCAAGGGGTTGTTTGGCGGGATATCGAACACCGGGGAGCTGTTTTTT
CASSKGLFGGISNTGELFF
>many|NA|TRBJ1-2|TRBV20-1
TGCAGTGCTAGAGACCCCAAATCTAACTATGGCTACACCTTC
CSARDPKSNYGYTF
>many|NA|TRBJ2-2|TRBV6-5
TGTGCCAGCAGTTCCTTCGACTCCCCCACCGGGGAGCTGTTTTTT
CASSSFDSPTGELFF
>many|NA|TRBJ2-1|TRBV24-1
TGTGCCACCAGTGATTTGGACAGCTACAATGAGCAGTTCTTC
CATSDLDSYNEQFF